This T cell receptor (beta chain) is drawn from a study of blood T cell repertoires in COVID-19. About the research overall: Specimens from acute and convalescent COVID-19 originated in the United States, Italy and Spain. Sample material is recorded as cDNA or gDNA derived from T cells, B-cell-depleted T cells, or PBMCs.

Authors' methods: Counts of nucleated cells, estimated from reference gene primer amplification, were obtained. TCRdb keeps only in-frame clones here, not all; method: immunoSEQ multiplex PCR. V, J and clone size reflect that table, while D and trimming were determined from the DNA. The table has 110,000 or so clones, 85% seen once. The CDR3 covers 13 residues. The germline CDR1 and CDR2 sequences are MDHEN and SYDVKM. V trimming: 3 bases; J trimming: 10 bases; junction bases outside the gene matches: 6. This receptor was obtained from a human donor in a cohort sampled during active COVID-19. V gene TRBV28 combines with J gene TRBJ2-1; 7 bases are a match to TRBD1. The sequencing sample was made of peripheral blood. The CDR3 sequence: CASSFIDRDEQFF. CDR3 DNA sequence: TGTGCCAGCAGTTTCATCGACAGGGACGAGCAGTTCTTC.